This TCR beta chain was identified during a study of post-analysis software for immune sequencing data. At the level of the study: Courses of disease covered relapsing-remitting, secondary progressive and progressive-relapsing multiple sclerosis.

Built from TCR beta cDNA, the libraries had unique molecular identifiers in them. TCRdb reanalysed the PCR reads using MiXCR and keeps one entry per CDR3 protein. The sample holds around 150,000 distinct CDR3 sequences, about 34% seen once. Germline lookup yields CDR1 SNHLY and CDR2 FYNNEI. V shed 2 bases and J shed 0 bases, with 11 bases lying between them. This CDR3 contains 15 residues. A word on this clonotype: Its antigen is undetermined.

The study, taken as a whole, reports: Samples from one preparation batch, clustered by F measure, grouped strongly together. Controls had significantly higher normalized Chao1 diversity than multiple sclerosis patients. Controls showed lower frequencies than patients for five TRBV segments, and TRBV5-6, TRBV5-1 and TRBV20-1 were among these.

V is TRBV2 and J is TRBJ2-7; D may be TRBD2 (6 bases). The sequencing used blood, collected after autologous hematopoietic stem cell transplantation. The TCR sequence derives from a girl aged 10 to 17 with multiple sclerosis. This CDR3 reads CASSERLASSYEQYF. The DNA of the CDR3 is TGTGCCAGCAGTGAAAGGCTAGCGAGCTCCTACGAGCAGTACTTC. The entire variable domain, with the rest obtained from reference TRBV2 and TRBJ2-7, is as follows: EPEVTQTPSHQVTQMGQEVILRCVPISNHLYFYWYRQILGQKVEFLVSFYNNEISEKSEIFDDQFSVERPDGSNFTLKIRSTKLEDSAMYFCASSERLASSYEQYFGPGTRLTVT.